This T cell receptor (beta chain) comes out of a study of beta chain features in type 1 diabetes. Findings and caveats of the study: Patients with Type 1 diabetes showed moderately but significantly shorter TCRB CDR3s in all four CD4+ subsets.

Details on this clone: Antigen specificity is unknown.

Blood was drawn once from each donor into heparinised tubes. The draws averaged roughly 120 mL. The CDR3 consists of 15 residues. The germline V gene encodes CDR1 SGHVS and CDR2 FQNEAQ. The V gene lost 0 bases and the J gene lost 2 bases, with 9 bases spanning the gap. The whole isolated RNA underwent reverse transcription, so sequencing captured expressed TCRB transcripts. Repertoires were generated with immunoSEQ multiplex PCR, while TCRdb's copy carries only in-frame clones and drops some. The sample shows over 300,000 clones, roughly 8% of them seen only once. The V call is TRBV7-8, the J call TRBJ2-3; the D is unclear. This TCR was recovered from a woman in her late teens or twenties in good health. Sequenced input: central memory CD4+ T cells from blood. The DNA of the CDR3 is TGTGCCAGCAGCTTAGCCTGGCCCCTCACAGATACGCAGTATTTT. It yields the protein CASSLAWPLTDTQYF.